These 2 T cell receptor beta chains originate from one sample sequenced in a study of T cell repertoires in cytomegalovirus infection. Their antigen targets remain unknown. TCRdb ran MiXCR on the reads and lists one entry per CDR3 protein. The table lists 830,000 or so distinct CDR3 sequences, less than 35% of them singletons. The sequenced sample was cultured CD8+ T cells from PBMCs, obtained from culture after CMV antigen stimulation. All receptors derive from a human donor in good health (CMV status not recorded). Some clones in this sample may be carry-over from other donors' samples.

To note about this clonotype: The junction departs from the called germline gene at one end, perhaps through a read error. The chain recombines TRBV7-7 with TRBJ2-5, with D possibly matching TRBD2 (6 bases). This CDR3 comprises 13 residues. Germline V gene lookup returns CDR1 SSHAT and CDR2 FNYEAQ (reference sequence). This CDR3 is CASSSTSQETQYF. CDR3 coding DNA: TGTGCTAGCAGCTCGACTAGCCAAGAGACCCAGTACTTC.

The count of this clonotype is one. The chain uses TRBV19 and TRBJ1-1; TRBD1 agrees at 9 bases. The J segment lost 3 bases and the V segment lost 6 bases, leaving 17 bases of the junction unmatched. Germline CDR1 is LNHDA and CDR2 is SQIVND (reference sequence). This CDR3 has 18 residues. CDR3 in amino acids: CASSIPSTPGQGDTEAFF. CDR3 DNA: TGTGCCAGTAGCATCCCCTCTACCCCGGGACAGGGAGACACTGAAGCTTTCTTT.